This T cell receptor beta chain is from a study of T cell changes during pregnancy in multiple sclerosis. CDR3 length: 15 amino acids. Germline-derived CDR1 and CDR2 are MRHNA and SNTAGT. J lost 1 base, V lost 2 bases, and 0 bases had no gene match. Method: immunoSEQ multiplex PCR; TCRdb's copy keeps in-frame clones and lacks some. The data show fewer than 90,000 clones, approximately 95% seen once. The TCR comes from a female donor in good health, enrolled as a control in a pregnancy study. The chain recombines TRBV6-4 with TRBJ2-3; TRBD2 matches at 10 bases. The specimen comprised peripheral blood, sampled after pregnancy. In DNA, the CDR3 is TGTGCCAGCAGTGACGGGACTAGCGGCACAGATACGCAGTATTTT. Amino acids: CASSDGTSGTDTQYF.